Detailed here is one TCR beta chain. What it binds is not known. Sequencing was performed with immunoSEQ multiplex PCR; in TCRdb, only in-frame clones are kept and a portion is missing. This table has 130,000 or so clones, 85% to 95% appearing once. This sample is drawn from a study of graft-versus-host responses after intestinal transplantation. V shed 6 bases and J 4 bases; nucleotides not matched to a gene: 15. The length of the CDR3 is 18 residues. Germline lookup yields CDR1 SNHLY and CDR2 FYNNEI. Sequences were derived from unstimulated CD4+ T cells sorted from spleen or lymph node cells, sampled before intestinal transplant. This chain uses TRBV2 with TRBJ2-2, with 9 positions matching TRBD2. This receptor was obtained from a human donor who received an intestinal transplant. In DNA, the CDR3 is TGTGCCAGCAGGGCAGCCATAGCGGGGGAAGGGGGCACCGGGGAGCTGTTTTTT. Encoded protein: CASRAAIAGEGGTGELFF.